The 30 T cell receptor beta chains presented below share a single source sample, sequenced in a study of CD8 T cells in Susac syndrome. RNA in amounts of roughly 0.5 to 1 ug was reverse transcribed with random hexamers. TCRdb reprocessed the immunoSEQ multiplex PCR reads via MiXCR and lists one record per CDR3 protein. This sample has 150,000 to 180,000 distinct CDR3 sequences; about 94% occur once, and the top ten carry 0.2% to 0.25%. The sequenced sample was CD8+ T cells from PBMCs. Receptors were obtained from a human donor with multiple sclerosis.

V and J are TRBV5-4 and TRBJ2-3, with D maybe TRBD2 (5 bases). V was cut by 5 bases and J by 5 bases, with 12 bases left in between. Per germline, CDR1 SGHNT and CDR2 YYREEE (reference sequence). The CDR3 runs 13 residues. CDR3 region: CASSPMGRDTQYF. The CDR3, as DNA: TGTGCCAGCAGTCCCATGGGGAGAGATACGCAGTATTTT.

Written as DNA, the CDR3 is TGCGCCAGCAGCTATGGACTAGCCCAAGAGCAGTACTTC. This codes for CASSYGLAQEQYF. The V gene is TRBV4-1, the J gene TRBJ2-7, with 8 bases that match TRBD2. The V gene's germline CDR1 is MGHRA and CDR2 YSYEKL. V was pared by 5 bases and J by 7 bases, with 7 bases of the junction left unmatched. CDR3 size: 13 residues.

The chain employs TRBV27 and TRBJ2-1, with D unclear. CDR1 MNHEY and CDR2 SMNVEV come from the germline V gene (reference sequence). The CDR3 is 13 residues long. The V end lost 3 bases, the J end lost 5 bases, and 8 bases lay between the germline ends. DNA for the CDR3: TGTGCCAGCAGTTTTTCCAGAGACAATGAGCAGTTCTTC. It encodes CASSFSRDNEQFF.

The rearrangement links TRBV19 to TRBJ2-1; D assignment may be TRBD1 or TRBD2 (5 bases each). The V and J ends lost 5 bases and 5 bases respectively, with 16 bases between them. Germline V gives CDR1 LNHDA, CDR2 SQIVND (reference sequence). The length of the CDR3 is 15 residues. The CDR3 nucleotides are TGTGCCAGTAGTGGGGGTTGGGCCCGGAACAATGAGCAGTTCTTC. This encodes CASSGGWARNNEQFF.

This clonotype was found a few times. The chain combines TRBV4-3 with TRBJ2-7, with 7 bases lining up with TRBD1. The CDR3 runs 15 residues. V lost 1 base, J lost 2 bases, and 5 bases stayed unmatched. Germline CDR1 and CDR2: LGHNA and YSLEER. CDR3 DNA sequence: TGCGCCAGCAGCCAAGGGAGGCAGGGGGCCTACGAGCAGTACTTC. This codes for CASSQGRQGAYEQYF.

The V and J genes are TRBV5-1 and TRBJ2-1, with TRBD1 matching 8 bases. V shed 9 bases and J 5 bases; nucleotides not matched to a gene: 4. The CDR3 runs 12 residues. CDR1 and CDR2 from the germline V gene are SGHRS and YFSETQ. The CDR3 spells CATGGPHNEQFF. In nucleotides, the CDR3 is TGCGCCACAGGGGGCCCCCACAATGAGCAGTTCTTC. Drawing the rest from reference TRBV5-1 and TRBJ2-1, the complete variable domain is KAGVTQTPRYLIKTRGQQVTLSCSPISGHRSVSWYQQTPGQGLQFLFEYFSETQRNKGNFPGRFSGRQFSNSRSEMNVSTLELGDSALYLCATGGPHNEQFFGPGTRLTVL.

CDR3 coding DNA: TGCAGTGCTAGACCCGAACAGGGGGCGAACACCGGGGAGCTGTTTTTT. The encoded protein is CSARPEQGANTGELFF. This chain connects TRBV20-1 to TRBJ2-2; 8 positions match TRBD1. The V gene end was trimmed by 2 bases and the J gene end by 0 bases; junction bases not matched to a gene: 5. This CDR3 contains 16 residues. CDR1 is DFQATT, CDR2 SNEGSKA, per germline (reference sequence).

This clonotype has a single count. The chain has TRBV7-9 and TRBJ1-2, with no clear D. Germline V gene data show CDR1 as SEHNR and CDR2 as FQNEAQ (reference sequence). V gave up 4 bases and J gave up 3 bases, with 21 bases separating them. The length of the CDR3 is 17 residues. The DNA for the CDR3 is TGTGCCAGCAGCTCCCCTCGGACCGAAACCACTCACTATGGCTACACCTTC. Amino acid sequence: CASSSPRTETTHYGYTF.

The genes are TRBV27 and TRBJ2-5; either TRBD1 or TRBD2 may supply D (5 bases each). The ends were cut back, 6 bases at V and 7 bases at J, with 15 bases in the middle. CDR3 size: 13 residues. From germline, CDR1 is MNHEY and CDR2 SMNVEV (reference sequence). The chain's CDR3 is CASRMITGGTQYF. DNA of the CDR3: TGTGCCAGCAGGATGATTACTGGGGGGACCCAGTACTTC.

The chain joins TRBV27 to TRBJ1-1; a possible D gene is TRBD1 (5 bases). This CDR3 region has 14 residues. Per germline, CDR1 MNHEY and CDR2 SMNVEV (reference sequence). V lost 6 bases, J lost 3 bases, and 14 bases lay in between. CDR3 amino acids: CASSPGGEDTEAFF. The CDR3 DNA reads TGTGCCAGCAGCCCGGGGGGAGAGGACACTGAAGCTTTCTTT.

DNA for the CDR3: TGTGCCTGGATAGAGGGGGACCGGGGAGTTAAATCCTACGAGCAGTACTTC. Translating gives CAWIEGDRGVKSYEQYF. The chain links TRBV30 to TRBJ2-7; tentative D call: TRBD1 (6 bases). Trimming removed 4 bases from V and 1 base from J, with 23 bases in between. CDR1 and CDR2 from the germline V gene are GTSNPN and SVGIG (reference sequence). The CDR3 spans 17 residues.

This clonotype was detected only once. This chain uses TRBV5-1 with TRBJ2-2; D is possibly TRBD2 (5 bases). From germline, CDR1 is SGHRS and CDR2 YFSETQ. Deletions cut 2 bases from V and 6 bases from J, with 8 bases between. There are 13 residues in the CDR3. CDR3 nucleotide sequence: TGCGCCAGCAGCTTCGGGGAGCCCGGGGAGCTGTTTTTT. This translates into CASSFGEPGELFF. The full variable domain, its missing parts supplied by reference TRBV5-1 and TRBJ2-2, is KAGVTQTPRYLIKTRGQQVTLSCSPISGHRSVSWYQQTPGQGLQFLFEYFSETQRNKGNFPGRFSGRQFSNSRSEMNVSTLELGDSALYLCASSFGEPGELFFGEGSRLTVL.

The chain carries TRBV7-9 and TRBJ2-1; D unclear. V lost 3 bases and J 5 bases, leaving 8 bases between the germline ends. The length of the CDR3 is 13 residues. From germline, CDR1 is SEHNR and CDR2 FQNEAQ (reference sequence). CDR3: CASSLFGDNEQFF. The CDR3, as DNA: TGTGCCAGCAGCTTGTTCGGAGACAATGAGCAGTTCTTC.

The J gene is TRBJ1-2, the V gene TRBV5-4; D may be TRBD1 (6 bases). Germline loops: CDR1 SGHNT, CDR2 YYREEE (reference sequence). V dropped 2 bases and J dropped 4 bases, with 12 bases sitting between them. The CDR3 covers 14 residues. In nucleotides, the CDR3 is TGTGCCAGCAGCTTCCTCGGGGGCGGCTATGGCTACACCTTC. It translates to CASSFLGGGYGYTF.

The V call is TRBV5-6, the J call TRBJ2-5; 10 nucleotides match TRBD1. CDR3 size: 16 residues. Trimming cost V 4 bases and J 6 bases; bases outside gene matches: 12. Germline-derived CDR1 and CDR2 are SGHDT and YYEEEE. The CDR3 coding sequence is TGTGCCAGCAGCCCTACCCCCGGGACAGGGGTACAGACCCAGTACTTC. Protein: CASSPTPGTGVQTQYF.

V gene TRBV20-1 combines with J gene TRBJ2-7; TRBD1 matches 7 bases. J lost 1 base, V lost 5 bases, and 8 bases had no gene match. CDR1 and CDR2 from the germline V gene are DFQATT and SNEGSKA (reference sequence). This CDR3 spans 14 amino acids. The CDR3 is CSAYSGTDSYEQYF. CDR3 in DNA: TGCAGTGCTTACTCCGGGACAGATTCCTACGAGCAGTACTTC.

The rearrangement joins TRBV9 to TRBJ1-1; the D gene is possibly TRBD1 (5 bases). Deletions cut 6 bases from V and 1 base from J, with 19 bases between. Germline values: CDR1 SGDLS, CDR2 YYNGEE. This CDR3 contains 16 residues. The CDR3 DNA reads as TGTGCCAGCAAGGGGAACATCGATTCGGGGAACACTGAAGCTTTCTTT. Translated: CASKGNIDSGNTEAFF.

The J gene is TRBJ1-2, the V gene TRBV30; TRBD1 agrees at 9 bases. Germline CDR1 reads GTSNPN; CDR2 reads SVGIG (reference sequence). This CDR3 region has 15 residues. V shed 0 bases, J shed 3 bases, and the junction held 5 bases outside the gene matches. The CDR3 DNA sequence: TGTGCCTGGAGTGTAAAACAGGGGGCCGACTATGGCTACACCTTC. Translation: CAWSVKQGADYGYTF.

The CDR3: CAIGGNPSYEQYF. CDR3 coding DNA: TGTGCCATCGGGGGGAATCCTTCCTACGAGCAGTACTTC. This rearrangement joins TRBV10-3 to TRBJ2-7; tentative D call: TRBD2 (6 bases). This CDR3 spans 13 amino acids. The V gene's germline CDR1 is ENHRY and CDR2 SYGVKD. Trimming left V 8 bases short and J 1 base short, with 12 bases between.

The chain employs TRBV14 and TRBJ1-1, with D maybe TRBD1 (5 bases). CDR1 and CDR2 from the germline V gene are SGHDN and FVKESK. The CDR3 spans 13 residues. Trimming took 5 bases from V and 4 from J, leaving 11 bases between them. The CDR3 sequence: CASSSSGGTEAFF. The CDR3 DNA is TGTGCCAGCAGCTCTTCGGGGGGCACTGAAGCTTTCTTT. Full variable domain (missing parts from reference TRBV14 and TRBJ1-1): EAGVTQFPSHSVIEKGQTVTLRCDPISGHDNLYWYRRVMGKEIKFLLHFVKESKQDESGMPNNRFLAERTGGTYSTLKVQPAELEDSGVYFCASSSSGGTEAFFGQGTRLTVV.

The gene calls are TRBV4-1 and TRBJ2-1; TRBD1 might be the D (5 bases). CDR1 and CDR2 from the germline V gene are MGHRA and YSYEKL. This CDR3 has 13 residues. V was clipped by 3 bases and J by 9 bases, with 12 bases between them. For the CDR3, the DNA is TGCGCCAGCAGCCACAACGCAGGGTTTGAGCAGTTCTTC. Encoded protein: CASSHNAGFEQFF.

The genes are TRBV13 and TRBJ2-7; D is tentatively TRBD1 or TRBD2 (5 bases each). The V gene's germline CDR1 is PRHDT and CDR2 FYEKMQ (reference sequence). This CDR3 has 14 amino acids. The ends were cut back, 5 bases at V and 7 bases at J, with 18 bases in the middle. The CDR3 sequence is CASSPGRRFQEQYF. The CDR3 region has the DNA TGTGCCAGCAGCCCAGGGCGGAGGTTTCAGGAGCAGTACTTC.

The chain couples TRBV4-3 to TRBJ1-1, with D possibly TRBD1 on 5 matching bases. This CDR3 region has 17 residues. Trimming took off 0 bases at V and 2 bases at J, with 16 bases between the two ends. CDR1 is LGHNA, CDR2 YSLEER, per germline. The CDR3 region is CASSQDPPGGENTEAFF. CDR3 in DNA: TGCGCCAGCAGCCAAGATCCCCCGGGAGGGGAAAACACTGAAGCTTTCTTT.

V is TRBV28 and J is TRBJ1-3, with 7 nucleotides matching TRBD1. CDR3 size: 17 residues. V shed 6 bases and J 0 bases; nucleotides not matched to a gene: 11. The germline gives CDR1 MDHEN, CDR2 SYDVKM. This CDR3 reads CASSPTGTEISGNTIYF. CDR3 bases: TGTGCCAGCAGCCCTACCGGGACAGAGATCTCTGGAAACACCATATATTTT.

V and J are TRBV6-1 and TRBJ2-7; 7 bases are shared with TRBD2. CDR3 length: 16 amino acids. J lost 3 bases, V lost 8 bases, and 16 bases had no gene match. The germline V gene encodes CDR1 MNHNS and CDR2 SASEGT. This chain's CDR3 is CASGGETTVGYYEQYF. The CDR3 nucleotides read TGTGCCAGCGGGGGGGAAACGACCGTGGGGTACTACGAGCAGTACTTC.

CDR3 sequence (DNA): TGTGCCAGCAGCGTAGATACGAACACCGGGGAGCTGTTTTTT. This gives the protein CASSVDTNTGELFF. The genes are TRBV9 and TRBJ2-2; D remains unclear. Germline assignment: CDR1 SGDLS and CDR2 YYNGEE. The CDR3 runs to 14 residues. V was cut by 0 bases and J by 0 bases, with 3 bases left in between.

The chain links TRBV6-1 to TRBJ2-3, with a weak D call TRBD1 (5 bases). The CDR3 contains 13 residues. Trimming removed 5 bases from V and 2 bases from J, with 8 bases in between. The germline gives CDR1 MNHNS, CDR2 SASEGT. DNA of the CDR3: TGTGCCAGCAGTACCAGGGCCACAGATACGCAGTATTTT. Translating gives CASSTRATDTQYF.

The genes are TRBV20-1 and TRBJ1-5; a weak D match, TRBD1 (5 bases). CDR1 is DFQATT, CDR2 SNEGSKA, per germline (reference sequence). V was clipped by 0 bases and J by 5 bases, with 11 bases between them. The CDR3 extends over 14 amino acids. The CDR3 sequence: CSARDGASYQPQHF. In nucleotides, the CDR3 is TGCAGTGCTAGAGATGGGGCCAGCTATCAGCCCCAGCATTTT.

The CDR3 reads CSVDSPGANTGELFF. CDR3 sequence (DNA): TGCAGCGTTGATTCCCCAGGGGCGAACACCGGGGAGCTGTTTTTT. This chain uses TRBV29-1 with TRBJ2-2; tentatively, D is TRBD1 (6 bases). The CDR3 loop spans 15 amino acids. Trimming took 3 bases from V and 0 from J, leaving 11 bases between them. The V gene's germline CDR1 is SQVTM and CDR2 ANQGSEA.

The J gene is TRBJ1-1, the V gene TRBV12-3 or TRBV12-4; a possible D gene is TRBD1 (5 bases). V shed 6 bases and J shed 7 bases, with 18 bases lying between them. This CDR3 has 14 amino acids. In nucleotides, the CDR3 is TGTGCCAGCAGACTGCCTGGGACTTCCCATGAAGCTTTCTTT. It encodes CASRLPGTSHEAFF.